Listed below are T cell receptor beta chains from one sample, sequenced in a study of spatial heterogeneity in lung cancer. TCRdb redid the calling of the 5' RACE reads with MiXCR, one entry per CDR3 protein. In the table there are approximately 5,200 distinct CDR3 sequences, about 8.2% of which are singletons. This sample comprised lung tumor tissue, obtained at surgery. The receptors were sampled from a female donor with early-stage non-small cell lung cancer. CDR3s include the opening cysteine and the closing phenylalanine or tryptophan. Clone size appears in some rows only: once, few, many, or a class for an expanded clone.

CDR3,length,J,size,V
CASSHGQQSSYNSPLHF,17,TRBJ1-6,few,TRBV4-2
CASSSPTSGGADTQYF,16,TRBJ2-3,medium-sized,TRBV28
CASSFVLTSTDTQYF,15,TRBJ2-3,many,TRBV5-1
CASSVAGVAYNEQFF,15,TRBJ2-1,medium-sized,TRBV5-1
CSASGSNTEAFF,12,TRBJ1-1,many,TRBV20-1
CASSPGVAGGWEQYF,15,TRBJ2-7,many,TRBV11-2
CASSFGTAKNIQYF,14,TRBJ2-4,medium-sized,TRBV19
CASRISGRGGTDTQYF,16,TRBJ2-3,NA,TRBV27
CASNEVGASTDTQYF,15,TRBJ2-3,many,TRBV5-1
CATSFGQGRGETQYF,15,TRBJ2-5,medium-sized,TRBV15
CASSPPVSSREAYNEQFF,18,TRBJ2-1,medium-sized,TRBV18
CASSLFSGAGEQYF,14,TRBJ2-7,many,TRBV28
CASSRTLNTEAFF,13,TRBJ1-1,medium-sized,TRBV4-2
CASSLRGLRGGSYNEQFF,18,TRBJ2-1,NA,TRBV11-2
CAWSAGMAQYF,11,TRBJ2-5,NA,TRBV30
CAFGIGQALSGANVLTF,17,TRBJ2-6,many,TRBV30
CASSRLSGALAKNIQYF,17,TRBJ2-4,medium-sized,TRBV5-4
CASSSVGPGNQPQHF,15,TRBJ1-5,NA,TRBV7-9
CARLRFTEETQYF,13,TRBJ2-5,medium-sized,TRBV10-1
CASSLVEVDTQYF,13,TRBJ2-3,many,TRBV7-9
CASQRAGTGSNEQFF,15,TRBJ2-1,many,TRBV11-1
CASSLGNQPQHF,12,TRBJ1-5,medium-sized,TRBV10-1
CASSLDRTGELFF,13,TRBJ2-2,medium-sized,TRBV5-1
CAWLAGGPSDTQYF,14,TRBJ2-3,NA,TRBV30
CASSRGGTEAFF,12,TRBJ1-1,few,TRBV7-6
CASWSGLRATEAFF,14,TRBJ1-1,NA,TRBV6-2/TRBV6-3
CASRSGGLAGSSAYEQYF,18,TRBJ2-7,large,TRBV28
CASSLAGGPETQYF,14,TRBJ2-5,medium-sized,TRBV3-1